The 12 T cell receptor beta chains below come from one sample, sequenced in a study of blood T cell repertoires in COVID-19. The table came from immunoSEQ multiplex PCR; TCRdb's copy has only in-frame clones and leaves some out. This sample has more than 55,000 clones, with more than 85% found just once. What was sequenced was peripheral blood. These receptors were collected from a man aged 50 to 59 with active COVID-19.

The chain links TRBV3-1 (or the pseudogene TRBV3-2) to TRBJ1-6; 9 positions agree with TRBD1. The germline CDR1 and CDR2 sequences are LGHDT and YNNKEL (reference sequence). The length of the CDR3 is 14 residues. The J segment lost 10 bases and the V segment lost 5 bases, leaving 6 bases of the junction unmatched. CDR3 protein: CASSETGGKSPLHF. Here the CDR3 DNA reads TGTGCCAGCAGCGAGACAGGGGGTAAATCACCCCTCCACTTT.

The rearrangement links TRBV12-3 or TRBV12-4 to TRBJ2-1; 8 bases are a match to TRBD2. The ends lost 4 bases at V and 8 bases at J; junction bases unmatched: 4. The CDR3 runs 13 residues. The CDR3 reads CASSWIGGDEQFF. CDR3 coding DNA: TGTGCCAGCAGTTGGATCGGGGGGGATGAGCAGTTCTTC.

In its sample, this clone was seen once. V usage is TRBV12-3 or TRBV12-4 and J usage is TRBJ1-1, with D unresolved. Trimming removed 5 bases from V and 4 bases from J, with 11 bases in between. CDR3 length: 13 amino acids. Written as DNA, the CDR3 is TGTGCCAGCAGTCGACCGGAGGCCACTGAAGCTTTCTTT. Its protein product is CASSRPEATEAFF.

The chain is built from TRBV21-1 and TRBJ2-4; no DNA check was done on the table's D call, TRBD1. TRBV21-1 is assigned pseudogene status. CDR3 length equals 18 residues. The DNA for the CDR3 is TGTGCCAGCAGCTCCCGGGACAGGGAAAGGTACGCCAAAAACATTCAGTACTTC. It codes for CASSSRDRERYAKNIQYF.

The CDR3: CASRGTGNQPQHF. CDR3 in DNA: TGTGCCAGCAGAGGGACAGGCAATCAGCCCCAGCATTTT. This chain connects TRBV28 to TRBJ1-5; 7 positions agree with TRBD1. This CDR3 region has 13 residues. CDR1 is MDHEN, CDR2 SYDVKM, per germline. The trim removed 6 bases at V and 2 bases at J, leaving 1 base unmatched.

This chain joins TRBV27 and TRBJ2-7; 11 bases match TRBD2. This CDR3 comprises 15 residues. The germline CDR1 and CDR2 sequences are MNHEY and SMNVEV (reference sequence). The junction had 9 bases not matched to a gene; V was cut back by 8 bases and J by 3 bases. CDR3 amino acids: CASGYGTSGDYEQYF. CDR3 nucleotides: TGTGCCAGCGGATACGGGACTAGCGGAGACTACGAGCAGTACTTC.

V and J are TRBV6-2 or TRBV6-3 and TRBJ1-2; 11 nucleotides align to TRBD1. V shed 1 base, J shed 3 bases, and the junction held 13 bases outside the gene matches. This CDR3 is 19 amino acids long. CDR1 and CDR2 from the germline V gene are MNHEY and SVGEGT. CDR3 loop: CASSYLPPGQGVMDYGYTF. CDR3 DNA sequence: TGTGCCAGCAGTTACTTACCGCCGGGACAGGGGGTAATGGACTATGGCTACACCTTC.

This clone has more than one count but fewer than ten. This chain joins TRBV12-3 or TRBV12-4 and TRBJ2-7; D uncertain. CDR3 length equals 11 residues. The V end was cut by 4 bases, the J end by 2 bases, with 3 bases between. DNA of the CDR3: TGTGCCAGCAGTTCGGCCTACGAGCAGTACTTC. Its protein is CASSSAYEQYF.

The CDR3 protein is CSVELQGYSYEQYF. DNA for the CDR3: TGCAGCGTTGAACTACAGGGTTACTCCTACGAGCAGTACTTC. The gene calls are TRBV29-1 and TRBJ2-7, with D perhaps matching TRBD1 (6 bases). The V and J ends lost 2 bases and 0 bases respectively, with 11 bases between them. Looked up from germline, CDR1 is SQVTM and CDR2 is ANQGSEA. This CDR3 has 14 residues.

The chain employs TRBV2 and TRBJ2-1; TRBD2 aligns across 10 bases. CDR3 length: 14 amino acids. Germline assignment: CDR1 SNHLY and CDR2 FYNNEI. The J segment lost 6 bases and the V segment lost 7 bases, leaving 6 bases of the junction unmatched. The CDR3 DNA is TGTGCCAGCACTATCGGGACTAGCGTCAATGAGCAGTTCTTC. It encodes CASTIGTSVNEQFF.

In this sample, this clone turned up once. The chain is built from TRBV11-2 and TRBJ2-7, with a possible D match to TRBD2 (6 bases). Trimming left V 1 base short and J 3 bases short, with 22 bases between. CDR3 length: 18 amino acids. Germline assignment: CDR1 SGHAT and CDR2 FQNNGV. The CDR3 DNA sequence: TGTGCCAGCAGCTTAGGAAAGACTAGGACCCGCGGATACTACGAGCAGTACTTC. Its translation is CASSLGKTRTRGYYEQYF.

The chain recombines TRBV4-2 with TRBJ2-1, with 12 bases aligning to TRBD2. The germline gives CDR1 LGHNA, CDR2 YNFKEQ. The CDR3 extends over 19 amino acids. Germline trimming cut 2 bases from V and 5 bases from J; bases unmatched to any gene: 13. CDR3: CASSQTAGTSGPINNEQFF. DNA for the CDR3: TGTGCCAGCAGCCAAACCGCCGGGACTAGCGGGCCAATAAACAATGAGCAGTTCTTC.